This is a list of T cell receptor beta chains from one sample in a study of blood T cells in healthy people across ages. TCRdb itself ran the 5' RACE reads through MiXCR, one entry per CDR3 protein. The table includes under 1,000,000 distinct CDR3 sequences, about 42% detected once. The sequencing sample was made of blood. The receptors derive from a man older than 75 in good health. Both conserved end residues are part of each CDR3. A D gene is named only where the DNA matches it firmly. Some rows mark clone size as missing; the rest say once, few, many or name a class of expanded clone.

abundance	v_gene	j_gene	d_gene	CDR3aa	CDR3nt
.	TRBV7-9	TRBJ2-3	.	CASRMAYTQYF	TGTGCCAGCAGGATGGCTTATACGCAGTATTTT
many	TRBV4-3	TRBJ2-1	TRBD2	CASSQAGLAGVWSYNEQFF	TGCGCCAGCAGCCAAGCAGGACTAGCGGGAGTATGGTCCTACAATGAGCAGTTCTTC
.	TRBV5-1	TRBJ2-1	TRBD2	CASSLRSGGAPHEQFF	TGCGCCAGCAGCTTGCGTAGCGGGGGGGCCCCTCATGAGCAGTTCTTC
.	TRBV11-2	TRBJ2-7	.	CASSPSVDSSYEQYF	TGTGCCAGCAGCCCCAGCGTGGATAGCTCCTACGAGCAGTACTTC
.	TRBV11-2	TRBJ2-5	.	CASSPYLDQETQYF	TGTGCCAGCAGCCCCTACCTGGACCAAGAGACCCAGTACTTC
.	TRBV7-2	TRBJ2-3	.	CARSQDGSTDTQYF	TGTGCCCGCAGCCAGGACGGTAGCACAGATACGCAGTATTTT
many	TRBV7-8	TRBJ2-7	.	CASSQTGYWSVFEQYF	TGTGCCAGCAGCCAGACAGGCTATTGGTCGGTGTTCGAGCAGTACTTC
once	TRBV4-1	TRBJ2-7	.	CASSQTGRSGHEQYF	TGCGCCAGCAGCCAGACAGGCAGATCTGGCCACGAGCAGTACTTC
once	TRBV20-1	TRBJ2-1	TRBD2	CSARGLVSNEQFF	TGCAGTGCTAGGGGACTAGTGTCCAATGAGCAGTTCTTC
.	TRBV10-3	TRBJ2-7	.	CAIRGDSSSYNEQYF	TGTGCCATCAGGGGGGATTCGAGCTCCTACAATGAGCAGTACTTC
.	TRBV20-1	TRBJ1-2	.	CSASGGQLYGYTF	TGCAGTGCTAGTGGCGGACAGCTCTATGGCTACACCTTC
many	TRBV9	TRBJ2-1	TRBD2	CASSVGGGTSGDEQFF	TGTGCCAGCAGCGTAGGGGGGGGGACTAGCGGCGATGAGCAGTTCTTC
.	TRBV28	TRBJ1-1	.	CASSLPYLGTEAFF	TGTGCCAGCAGTTTACCTTACCTAGGGACTGAAGCTTTCTTT
few	TRBV11-2	TRBJ1-6	.	CASSRAGRGNSPLHF	TGTGCCAGCAGCCGTGCCGGGAGGGGAAATTCACCCCTCCACTTT
few	TRBV5-1	TRBJ1-1	.	CASSPGRPGAIEEAFF	TGCGCCAGCAGCCCGGGACGGCCAGGGGCAATTGAAGAAGCTTTCTTT
.	TRBV15	TRBJ1-1	TRBD1	CATSPGTGGTEAFF	TGTGCCACCAGCCCCGGGACAGGGGGCACTGAAGCTTTCTTT
.	TRBV7-3	TRBJ2-5	.	CASSVREGGTQYF	TGTGCCAGCAGCGTAAGGGAGGGGGGGACCCAGTACTTC
.	TRBV7-9	TRBJ1-1	.	CASSSQGAEAFF	TGTGCCAGCAGCTCCCAGGGAGCTGAAGCTTTCTTT
few	TRBV28	TRBJ2-4	TRBD1	CASSLPSTGWENIQYF	TGTGCCAGCAGTTTGCCCTCGACAGGGTGGGAAAACATTCAGTACTTC
many	TRBV12-3/TRBV12-4	TRBJ2-5	.	CASSFSGETQYF	TGTGCCAGCAGTTTTTCGGGGGAGACCCAGTACTTC
.	TRBV19	TRBJ1-6	TRBD1	CATGTGENSPLHF	TGTGCCACAGGGACAGGAGAAAATTCACCCCTCCACTTT
.	TRBV3-1	TRBJ1-4	.	CASSPRDQWVLAGKLFF	TGTGCCAGCAGCCCCCGGGACCAGTGGGTACTTGCGGGAAAACTGTTTTTT
.	TRBV4-3	TRBJ1-5	TRBD1	CASSGRTGDQPQHF	TGCGCCAGCAGCGGTCGGACAGGGGATCAGCCCCAGCATTTT
.	TRBV5-1	TRBJ1-1	.	CASSPGARDTEAFF	TGCGCCAGCAGCCCTGGCGCCAGGGACACTGAAGCTTTCTTT
few	TRBV6-5	TRBJ1-4	TRBD1	CASSYKGTGNEKLFF	TGTGCCAGCAGTTATAAAGGGACAGGGAATGAAAAACTGTTTTTT
.	TRBV29-1	TRBJ2-5	.	CSVLQTGLRGETQYF	TGCAGCGTTCTTCAGACGGGGCTTAGGGGGGAGACCCAGTACTTC
few	TRBV10-3	TRBJ1-2	.	CAISDRRVGNYGYTF	TGTGCCATCAGTGATAGGCGTGTAGGAAACTATGGCTACACCTTC
few	TRBV29-1	TRBJ1-2	.	CSVEQGKVNGYTF	TGCAGCGTTGAACAGGGGAAGGTAAATGGCTACACCTTC
once	TRBV7-6	TRBJ2-6	TRBD1	CAGSLVLADRASRANVLTF	TGTGCCGGCAGCTTAGTCCTGGCCGACAGGGCTTCCAGGGCCAACGTCCTGACTTTC
many	TRBV20-1	TRBJ2-3	TRBD2	CSARDSLALDTQYF	TGCAGTGCTAGAGATTCACTAGCGTTAGATACGCAGTATTTT
.	TRBV20-1	TRBJ2-7	TRBD2	CSASVPGLAYEQYF	TGCAGTGCTAGTGTCCCGGGACTAGCCTACGAGCAGTACTTC
.	TRBV30	TRBJ2-1	.	CALFGQTQYNEQFF	TGTGCCTTGTTCGGACAGACGCAATACAATGAGCAGTTCTTC
few	TRBV6-5	TRBJ2-5	.	CASSYGGDGGGETQYF	TGTGCCAGCAGTTACGGGGGTGATGGGGGCGGAGAGACCCAGTACTTC
few	TRBV7-3	TRBJ2-7	.	CASSPAPGPTYEQYF	TGTGCCAGCAGCCCGGCCCCGGGTCCTACCTACGAGCAGTACTTC
many	TRBV20-1	TRBJ2-1	.	CSASPLGSSSYNEQFF	TGCAGTGCTAGCCCTCTGGGATCGAGCTCCTACAATGAGCAGTTCTTC
few	TRBV20-1	TRBJ2-7	.	CSARDSNRRGGEQYF	TGCAGTGCTAGAGATAGCAACAGGCGTGGAGGCGAGCAGTACTTC
.	TRBV10-3	TRBJ2-7	TRBD1	CAISEARTGTPEQYF	TGTGCCATCAGTGAGGCACGGACAGGGACTCCCGAGCAGTACTTC
.	TRBV28	TRBJ2-7	.	CASSLLSEQYF	TGTGCCAGCAGTTTATTGTCCGAGCAGTACTTC
few	TRBV28	TRBJ2-1	.	CASSSYRTVDHNEQFF	TGTGCCAGCAGTTCCTATCGGACAGTTGATCACAATGAGCAGTTCTTC
.	TRBV12-3/TRBV12-4	TRBJ2-7	.	CASSFGDQGGIEQYF	TGTGCCAGCAGTTTCGGGGATCAGGGGGGCATCGAGCAGTACTTC
.	TRBV20-1	TRBJ1-5	.	CSAHKNGEQPQHF	TGCAGTGCCCATAAAAATGGGGAACAGCCCCAGCATTTT
.	TRBV19	TRBJ2-2	TRBD2	CASSQRGLPHAGELFF	TGTGCCAGTAGTCAACGGGGACTACCCCATGCCGGGGAGCTGTTTTTT
few	TRBV5-1	TRBJ2-4	.	CASSLGDNIQYF	TGCGCCAGCAGCTTGGGGGATAACATTCAGTACTTC
.	TRBV5-4	TRBJ2-2	.	CASSHTTRPGELFF	TGTGCCAGCAGCCACACCACCCGGCCCGGGGAGCTGTTTTTT
.	TRBV12-3/TRBV12-4	TRBJ2-1	TRBD2	CASRASGPSYNEQFF	TGTGCCAGCAGGGCTAGCGGGCCGTCCTACAATGAGCAGTTCTTC
.	TRBV11-2	TRBJ2-3	.	CASSFMGRASTDTQYF	TGTGCCAGCAGCTTCATGGGACGAGCGAGCACAGATACGCAGTATTTT
.	TRBV28	TRBJ2-7	.	CASYRQGGYEQYF	TGTGCCAGCTACCGACAGGGAGGCTACGAGCAGTACTTC
many	TRBV3-1	TRBJ2-5	TRBD2	CASSQDSGEETQYF	TGTGCCAGCAGCCAAGATAGCGGGGAAGAGACCCAGTACTTC
.	TRBV20-1	TRBJ2-1	TRBD2	CSARGASGSYEQFF	TGCAGTGCCAGGGGGGCTAGCGGGAGTTATGAGCAGTTCTTC
.	TRBV30	TRBJ2-7	TRBD2	CAWKASGRYEQYF	TGTGCCTGGAAGGCTAGCGGGAGGTACGAGCAGTACTTC
.	TRBV12-3/TRBV12-4	TRBJ2-3	TRBD1	CASSSRQGADVQYF	TGTGCCAGCAGTTCCCGACAGGGAGCAGATGTGCAGTATTTT
once	TRBV7-9	TRBJ2-3	TRBD2	CASSLAGGRQADTQYF	TGTGCCAGCAGCTTAGCTGGCGGGAGGCAAGCAGATACGCAGTATTTT
.	TRBV7-2	TRBJ2-2	.	CASSTRTVQTGELFF	TGTGCCAGCAGCACCAGGACAGTACAAACCGGGGAGCTGTTTTTT
few	TRBV7-2	TRBJ2-1	TRBD2	CASSRAVAGYNEQFF	TGTGCCAGCAGTCGTGCGGTAGCGGGATACAATGAGCAGTTCTTC
.	TRBV6-5	TRBJ2-7	.	CASVEGLEQYF	TGTGCCAGCGTCGAGGGACTCGAGCAGTACTTC
.	TRBV7-2	TRBJ2-3	.	CASSLGVGPTDTQYF	TGTGCCAGCAGCCTCGGTGTAGGACCCACAGATACGCAGTATTTT
few	TRBV29-1	TRBJ2-1	.	CSVGQTPYNEQFF	TGCAGCGTTGGACAGACCCCCTACAATGAGCAGTTCTTC